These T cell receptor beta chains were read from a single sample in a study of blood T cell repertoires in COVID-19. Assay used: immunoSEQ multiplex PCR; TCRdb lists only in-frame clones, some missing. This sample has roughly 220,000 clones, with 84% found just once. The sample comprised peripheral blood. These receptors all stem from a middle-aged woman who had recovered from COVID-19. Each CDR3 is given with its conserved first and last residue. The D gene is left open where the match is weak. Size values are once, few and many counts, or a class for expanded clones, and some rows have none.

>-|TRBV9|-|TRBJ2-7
TGTGCCAGCAGCGCAACTAAGGTGGGAGCAGGGAGGAACGAGCAGTACTTC
CASSATKVGAGRNEQYF
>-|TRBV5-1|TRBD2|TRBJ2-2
TGCGCCAGCAGCGAGGTAGCGGGGGACGGTACCGGGGAGCTGTTTTTT
CASSEVAGDGTGELFF
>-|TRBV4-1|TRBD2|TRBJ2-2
TGCGCCAGCAGCCACATAGGACTAGCGGGGGGCCAGACCCCCACCGGGGAGCTGTTTTTT
CASSHIGLAGGQTPTGELFF
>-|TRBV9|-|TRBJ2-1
TGTGCCAGCAGCGTTAGCGCCAAGGCCTACAATGAGCAGTTCTTC
CASSVSAKAYNEQFF
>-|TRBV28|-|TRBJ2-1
TGTGCCAGCAGTCCCCCGCTTAGCAATGAGCAGTTCTTC
CASSPPLSNEQFF
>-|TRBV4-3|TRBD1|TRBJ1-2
TGCGCCAGCAGCCAAGTATTTACAGGGGGATACTATGGCTACACCTTC
CASSQVFTGGYYGYTF
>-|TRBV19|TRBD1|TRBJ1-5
TGTGCCAGTAGTGGGAACAGGGGTCAGCCCCAGCATTTT
CASSGNRGQPQHF
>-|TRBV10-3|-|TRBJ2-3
TGTGCCATCAGTGAGTTAACGGGGGATACGCAGTATTTT
CAISELTGDTQYF
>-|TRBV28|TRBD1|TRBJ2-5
TGTGCCAGCAGTTGGGGGGGACAGGGCGGAGAGACCCAGTACTTC
CASSWGGQGGETQYF
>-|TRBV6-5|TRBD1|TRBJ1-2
TGTGCCAGCCTTAAAACCGGGACAGCCAACTATGGCTACACCTTC
CASLKTGTANYGYTF
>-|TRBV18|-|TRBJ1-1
TGTGCCAGCTCACCAATGGAGGGTCAGGCTTTCTTT
CASSPMEGQAFF
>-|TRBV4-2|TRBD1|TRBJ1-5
TGTGCCAGCAGCCCAGCAGGACAGGCTGACCAGCCCCAGCATTTT
CASSPAGQADQPQHF
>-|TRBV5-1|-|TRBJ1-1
TGCGCCAGCAGCTTAAACAGGGTGAGGGACACTGAAGCTTTCTTT
CASSLNRVRDTEAFF
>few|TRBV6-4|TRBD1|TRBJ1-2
TGTGCCAGCAGCCCCGGGACAGGGTACTATGGCTACACCTTC
CASSPGTGYYGYTF
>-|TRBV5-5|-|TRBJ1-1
TGTGCCAGCAGCTTGGCAGGGTCGGGCACTGAAGCTTTCTTT
CASSLAGSGTEAFF
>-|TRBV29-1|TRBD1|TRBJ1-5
TGCAGCGTTGGACAGGGGGATAGCAATCAGCCCCAGCATTTT
CSVGQGDSNQPQHF
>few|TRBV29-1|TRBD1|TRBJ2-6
TGCAGCGTCTTATTGACAGGGAATATTCTCTCTGGGGCCAACGTCCTGACTTTC
CSVLLTGNILSGANVLTF
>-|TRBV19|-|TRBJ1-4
TGTGCCAGTAGTTCCCGTGGCCGCCGCCCAGCAACTAATGAAAAACTGTTTTTT
CASSSRGRRPATNEKLFF
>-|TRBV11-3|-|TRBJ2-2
TGTGCCAGCAGCCCCCCGACGACTCAGAACACCGGGGAGCTGTTTTTT
CASSPPTTQNTGELFF
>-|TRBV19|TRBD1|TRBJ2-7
TGTGCCAGTAGTCGGGGACAGAACTCCTACGAGCAGTACTTC
CASSRGQNSYEQYF
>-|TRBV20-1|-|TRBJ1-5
TGCAGTGCTAGTTTTTCTGTCGATCAGCCCCAGCATTTT
CSASFSVDQPQHF
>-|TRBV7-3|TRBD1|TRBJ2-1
TGTGCCAGCAGCTTGACGGGACAGTGGTTGAATGAGCAGTTCTTC
CASSLTGQWLNEQFF
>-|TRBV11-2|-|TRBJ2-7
TGTGCCAGCAGCCCCTCGGGTCCGGGCGAGCAGTACTTC
CASSPSGPGEQYF
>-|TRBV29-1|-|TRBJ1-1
TGCAGCGTTGAAGGGGTTGAGGGCACTGAAGCTTTCTTT
CSVEGVEGTEAFF
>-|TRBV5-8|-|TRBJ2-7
TGTGCCAGCAGCTTCGACAGAGACAGGACCTACGAGCAGTACTTC
CASSFDRDRTYEQYF
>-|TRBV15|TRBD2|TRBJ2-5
TGTGCCACCAGCAGAGATCTTCGGGGGCGGTCAGTAGCGGGGCAAGAGACCCAGTACTTC
CATSRDLRGRSVAGQETQYF
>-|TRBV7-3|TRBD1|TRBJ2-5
TGTGCCAGCAGCTTGTCGGGGGGACAGGGACAAGAGACCCAGTACTTC
CASSLSGGQGQETQYF
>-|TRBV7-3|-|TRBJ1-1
TGTGCCAGCAGCTCCACACAGAACACTGAAGCTTTCTTT
CASSSTQNTEAFF
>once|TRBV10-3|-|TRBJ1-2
TGTGCCATCAGTCGTGAGGTTAACTATGGCTACACCTTC
CAISREVNYGYTF
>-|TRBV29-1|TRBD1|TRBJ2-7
TGCAGCGTTGCCACAGGGGGCTTCCACGAGCAGTACTTC
CSVATGGFHEQYF
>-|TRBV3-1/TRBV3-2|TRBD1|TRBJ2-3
TGTGCCAGCAGCCACTACAGGGGGGAGAAAGATACGCAGTATTTT
CASSHYRGEKDTQYF
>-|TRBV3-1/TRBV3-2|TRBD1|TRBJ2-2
TGTGCCAGCAGTCATGGACAGGGAGTCACCGGGGAGCTGTTTTTT
CASSHGQGVTGELFF
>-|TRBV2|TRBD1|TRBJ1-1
TGTGCCAGCAGTGAAGAGGGGGCCTCAGTCACTGAAGCTTTCTTT
CASSEEGASVTEAFF
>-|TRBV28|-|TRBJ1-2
TGTGCCAGCAGTTTTGAGGGCCGGGGATACACCTTC
CASSFEGRGYTF
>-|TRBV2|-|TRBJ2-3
TGTGCCAGCAGTGAGCTCTTAGGCACAGATACGCAGTATTTT
CASSELLGTDTQYF
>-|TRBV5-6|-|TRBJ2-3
TGTGCCAGCAGGTTTACAGGTTACGATACGCAGTATTTT
CASRFTGYDTQYF
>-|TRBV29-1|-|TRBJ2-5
TGCAGCGTGCCGAGGGGGTTCCAAGAGACCCAGTACTTC
CSVPRGFQETQYF
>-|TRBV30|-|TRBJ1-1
TGTGCCTGGAGTGTACTAGGGGAAGCTTTCTTT
CAWSVLGEAFF
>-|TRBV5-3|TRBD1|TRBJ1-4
TGTGCCAGAAGCGACGAGAACAGGGGTTGCTCTCGACGTGAAAAACTGTTTTTT
CARSDENRGCSRREKLFF
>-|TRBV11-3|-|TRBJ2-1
TGTGCCAGCAGCTTAGACCTATCGCTTTACAATGAGCAGTTCTTC
CASSLDLSLYNEQFF
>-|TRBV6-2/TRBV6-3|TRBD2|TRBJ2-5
TGTGCCAGCAGTCAGACTAGCCAGACCCAGTACTTC
CASSQTSQTQYF
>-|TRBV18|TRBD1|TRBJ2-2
TGTGCCAGCTCACCACTTGCAGGGGGCGACGGGGAGCTGTTTTTT
CASSPLAGGDGELFF
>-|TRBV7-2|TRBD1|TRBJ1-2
TGTGCCAGCAGCCCGGGACAGGGGGCGCTTGGTGGCTACACCTTC
CASSPGQGALGGYTF
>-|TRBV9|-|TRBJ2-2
TGTGCCAGCAGCGTGCAGGGGCTGACCGGGGAGCTGTTTTTT
CASSVQGLTGELFF
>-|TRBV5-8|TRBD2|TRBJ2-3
TGTGCCAGCAGCTTGACTAGCGGACCCACAGATACGCAGTATTTT
CASSLTSGPTDTQYF
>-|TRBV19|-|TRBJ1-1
TGTGCCAGTAGGTCGCCAGGTGGGAACACTGAAGCTTTCTTT
CASRSPGGNTEAFF
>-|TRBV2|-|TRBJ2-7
TGTGCCACCACACGGGGGGGGACAGGGTTGAACGAGCAGTACTTC
CATTRGGTGLNEQYF
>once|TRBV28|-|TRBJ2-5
TGTGCCAGCAGTTTATGGAGGTTACGCGCCAGGGACCAAGAGACCCAGTACTTC
CASSLWRLRARDQETQYF
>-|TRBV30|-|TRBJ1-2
TGTGCCTGGAGTGTACGGTCAACGTCGGGCTACACCTTC
CAWSVRSTSGYTF
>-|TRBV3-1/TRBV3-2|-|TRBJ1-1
TGTGCCAGCAGAACAACTCATCGGGACATTGACACTGAAGCTTTCTTT
CASRTTHRDIDTEAFF
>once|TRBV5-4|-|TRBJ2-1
TGTGCCAGCAGCTTATCAGGGAAAAAACGTTCCTATGAGCAGTTCTTC
CASSLSGKKRSYEQFF
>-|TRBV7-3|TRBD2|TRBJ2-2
TGTGCCAGCAGTCAGACTAGCGCCGGGGAGCTGTTTTTT
CASSQTSAGELFF
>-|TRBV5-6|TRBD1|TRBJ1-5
TGTGCCAGCAGCTGGGGACAGGGAAATCAGCCCCAGCATTTT
CASSWGQGNQPQHF
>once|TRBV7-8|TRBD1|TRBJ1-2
TGTGCCAGAACACGGGGACAGGGGCCTTTCTATGGCTACACCTTC
CARTRGQGPFYGYTF